One sample yielded the 24 T cell receptor beta chains listed below, sequenced in a study of blood T cell repertoires in COVID-19 (dated by TCRdb to the early 2020s). The library was prepared using the immunoSEQ multiplex PCR assay. The clones in this table, taken by TCRdb from immuneACCESS, are in-frame only. Not every clone is retained; where verified, under half of the shortfall comes from an unresolved V gene, and the cause of the rest is unknown. Recorded for this sample are roughly 250,000 clones; roughly 84% of them occurred a single time. The biggest ten clones account for 15% to 17% of the sample. Sample: peripheral blood. The receptors come from a person aged 70 to 85 with COVID-19, enrolled during active disease.

The V and J genes are TRBV4-2 and TRBJ1-1, with TRBD1 as a possible D gene (5 bases). The CDR3 consists of 15 residues. V was trimmed by 0 bases and J by 0 bases, leaving 8 bases between them. Germline V gene data show CDR1 as LGHNA and CDR2 as YNFKEQ. The CDR3 loop reads CASSQDRGMNTEAFF. The CDR3 DNA is TGTGCCAGCAGCCAAGATCGGGGGATGAACACTGAAGCTTTCTTT.

V and J are TRBV24-1 and TRBJ1-3; a weak D match, TRBD1 (6 bases). The CDR3 spans 13 residues. V was trimmed by 6 bases and J by 4 bases, leaving 9 bases between them. The germline gives CDR1 KGHDR, CDR2 SFDVKD. The CDR3 protein is CATSTTGGNTIYF. The CDR3 bases are TGTGCCACCAGTACAACAGGGGGAAACACCATATATTTT.

The chain recombines TRBV28 with TRBJ2-1, with TRBD2 identical over 7 bases. The V gene's germline CDR1 is MDHEN and CDR2 SYDVKM. The CDR3 length is 15 residues. With 8 bases clipped from V and 6 bases from J, the junction kept 13 bases outside the gene matches. The CDR3 DNA sequence: TGTGCCAGCGGGTCAGGCGGGAGTTTCTCCAATGAGCAGTTCTTC. Its protein product is CASGSGGSFSNEQFF.

The rearrangement joins TRBV5-1 to TRBJ2-5; the match to TRBD2 covers 14 bases. The CDR3 extends over 17 amino acids. CDR1 is SGHRS, CDR2 YFSETQ, per germline. With 3 bases clipped from V and 1 base from J, the junction kept 5 bases outside the gene matches. The CDR3 region is CASSSWTSGGSQETQYF. The CDR3 DNA follows: TGCGCCAGCAGCTCCTGGACTAGCGGGGGGTCCCAAGAGACCCAGTACTTC.

The CDR3 nucleotides are TGTGCCAGCAGCTTAAGGACAGTGTCGGGTGTTAATTCACCCCTCCACTTT. It specifies CASSLRTVSGVNSPLHF. This chain links TRBV11-2 with TRBJ1-6, with D possibly matching TRBD1 (6 bases). The germline V gene has CDR1 SGHAT and CDR2 FQNNGV. V lost 2 bases to trimming and J lost 6 bases, with 17 bases between them. The CDR3 extends over 17 amino acids.

To note about this clone: Different DNA sequences within this sample yield the same CDR3. The rearrangement uses TRBV7-2 and TRBJ2-7, with 14 nucleotides matching TRBD2. Germline V gene data show CDR1 as SGHTA and CDR2 as FQGNSA. J gave up 3 bases and V 4 bases, and 2 bases lay outside the gene matches. CDR3 size: 15 residues. The chain's CDR3 is CASSWGTSGSYEQYF. CDR3 DNA sequence: TGTGCCAGCAGCTGGGGGACTAGCGGGAGCTACGAGCAGTACTTC.

J is TRBJ2-6 and V is TRBV6-5; unclear D gene. The CDR3 runs to 14 residues. V gave up 4 bases and J gave up 4 bases, with 8 bases separating them. Germline V gene lookup returns CDR1 MNHEY and CDR2 SVGAGI. DNA of the CDR3: TGTGCCAGCAGTTTAGCAATAGGGGCCAACGTCCTGACTTTC. Translated: CASSLAIGANVLTF.

This clone was counted once. This chain connects TRBV18 to TRBJ2-7; TRBD1 agrees at 8 bases. This CDR3 comprises 14 residues. From germline, CDR1 is KGHSH and CDR2 LQKENI. Trimming took 4 bases from V and 3 from J; bases not matched to a gene: 5. The CDR3 spells CASSLTGEDYEQYF. CDR3 nucleotides: TGTGCCAGCTCACTGACAGGGGAGGACTACGAGCAGTACTTC.

The chain carries TRBV3-1 (or the pseudogene TRBV3-2) and TRBJ2-7, with 9 bases matching TRBD2. J gave up 1 base and V 5 bases, and 3 bases lay outside the gene matches. The germline gives CDR1 LGHDT, CDR2 YNNKEL (reference sequence). This CDR3 spans 14 amino acids. The CDR3 bases are TGTGCCAGCAGCTCTACTAGCGGGTCCTACGAGCAGTACTTC. The encoded protein is CASSSTSGSYEQYF.

This sequence joins TRBV5-1 and TRBJ2-2; 10 bases line up with TRBD1. The CDR3 totals 16 residues. Looked up from germline, CDR1 is SGHRS and CDR2 is YFSETQ. Trimming at V came to 2 bases and at J to 3 bases, leaving 4 bases not matched to a gene. The CDR3 DNA reads TGCGCCAGCAGCTTTGGGACAGGGGTCGACACCGGGGAGCTGTTTTTT. This encodes CASSFGTGVDTGELFF.

This clone was counted a single time. The chain couples TRBV7-2 to TRBJ2-4, with 8 bases that match TRBD1. The J segment lost 1 base and the V segment lost 4 bases, leaving 9 bases of the junction unmatched. The CDR3 spans 17 residues. The germline V gene encodes CDR1 SGHTA and CDR2 FQGNSA. The CDR3 region is CASSSSGGAGAKNIQYF. CDR3 DNA: TGTGCCAGCAGCTCCTCAGGGGGCGCGGGTGCCAAAAACATTCAGTACTTC.

The chain has TRBV11-2 and TRBJ1-4; D might be TRBD1 (6 bases). Trimming cost V 5 bases and J 2 bases, with 15 bases left between them. CDR1 is SGHAT and CDR2 is FQNNGV in the germline V gene. The CDR3 extends over 16 amino acids. The CDR3 DNA reads TGTGCCAGCAGCCCCATGGGGGCTGGGACTAATGAAAAACTGTTTTTT. Translation: CASSPMGAGTNEKLFF.

V gene TRBV4-1 combines with J gene TRBJ1-1, with TRBD1 identical over 9 bases. After removal of 1 base from V and 3 bases from J, the junction contained 9 bases not matched to a gene. Germline values: CDR1 MGHRA, CDR2 YSYEKL. CDR3 length equals 17 residues. CDR3 in DNA: TGCGCCAGCAGCCAAGCCCTGGGACAGGGCGGGCACACTGAAGCTTTCTTT. Translation gives CASSQALGQGGHTEAFF.

The rearrangement uses TRBV5-6 and TRBJ1-2; possibly TRBD1 for D (6 bases). Trimming cost V 0 bases and J 4 bases, with 13 bases left between them. This CDR3 is built from 15 residues. The V gene's germline CDR1 is SGHDT and CDR2 YYEEEE. The CDR3 loop is CASSLGQGNLYGYTF. As DNA, the CDR3 is TGTGCCAGCAGCTTGGGGCAGGGGAACCTCTATGGCTACACCTTC.

The chain is built from TRBV3-1 (or the pseudogene TRBV3-2) and TRBJ2-2; 9 bases align to TRBD1. Germline CDR1 reads LGHDT; CDR2 reads YNNKEL (reference sequence). Trimming cost V 3 bases and J 4 bases; bases outside gene matches: 12. This CDR3 is built from 18 residues. CDR3 loop: CASSHTLQGAGSTGELFF. The CDR3 DNA reads TGTGCCAGCAGCCATACTTTACAGGGGGCGGGGAGCACCGGGGAGCTGTTTTTT.

This clone was counted once. The chain recombines TRBV10-3 with TRBJ2-2; a weak D match, TRBD1 (6 bases). The V end was cut by 6 bases, the J end by 6 bases, with 8 bases between. The V gene's germline CDR1 is ENHRY and CDR2 SYGVKD. The CDR3 contains 12 residues. CDR3 in DNA: TGTGCCATCAGGGACAGTCCCGGGGAGCTGTTTTTT. Translated: CAIRDSPGELFF.

Turning to this clone: Other DNA sequences in the same sample also yield this CDR3. The gene calls are TRBV5-1 and TRBJ2-3; D not resolved. The V and J ends lost 0 bases and 1 base respectively, with 6 bases between them. Germline V gene sequence: CDR1 SGHRS, CDR2 YFSETQ. The CDR3 contains 14 residues. CDR3 protein: CASSLGGGTDTQYF. Written as DNA, the CDR3 is TGCGCCAGCAGCTTGGGCGGAGGCACAGATACGCAGTATTTT.

The CDR3 DNA reads as TGTGCCAGCAGTGAGAGCCTCGGGTCGTATGGCTACACCTTC. It specifies CASSESLGSYGYTF. The genes are TRBV6-4 and TRBJ1-2, with D hard to call. Looked up from germline, CDR1 is MRHNA and CDR2 is SNTAGT. Trimming cost V 3 bases and J 5 bases, with 13 bases left between them. This CDR3 contains 14 residues.

This rearrangement joins TRBV7-2 to TRBJ1-1, with 7 bases identical to TRBD1. The V and J ends lost 5 bases and 2 bases, in that order; junction bases with no gene match: 8. Germline lookup yields CDR1 SGHTA and CDR2 FQGNSA. This CDR3 contains 15 residues. This CDR3 is CASSARDSPNTEAFF. In DNA, the CDR3 is TGTGCCAGCAGCGCCCGGGACAGTCCAAACACTGAAGCTTTCTTT.

The V gene is TRBV7-6, the J gene TRBJ2-4; 7 positions match TRBD1. V trimming: 5 bases; J trimming: 6 bases; junction bases outside the gene matches: 10. Germline loops: CDR1 SGHVS, CDR2 FNYEAQ. The CDR3 totals 15 residues. The CDR3 protein is CASSNRQGVGNIQYF. CDR3 sequence (DNA): TGTGCCAGCAGCAACAGACAGGGAGTGGGAAACATTCAGTACTTC.

The chain is built from TRBV10-3 and TRBJ1-1; TRBD1 aligns across 7 bases. V lost 5 bases and J lost 5; bases outside the gene matches: 11. Germline-derived CDR1 and CDR2 are ENHRY and SYGVKD. The CDR3 totals 15 residues. Here the CDR3 reads CAISRGQGEGTEAFF. The CDR3 region has the DNA TGTGCCATCAGTCGAGGGCAGGGGGAAGGTACTGAAGCTTTCTTT.

The V gene is TRBV27, the J gene TRBJ2-7; 11 nucleotides match TRBD2. The germline V gene has CDR1 MNHEY and CDR2 SMNVEV (reference sequence). The CDR3 runs 18 residues. Germline trimming cut 5 bases from V and 4 bases from J; bases unmatched to any gene: 16. CDR3 nucleotides: TGTGCCAGCAGTCCTTACAAACTAGCGGGGGCACCTCCATACGAGCAGTACTTC. Its translation: CASSPYKLAGAPPYEQYF.

The count of this clone is one. The V gene is TRBV20-1, the J gene TRBJ1-6; 8 nucleotides match TRBD1. Germline V gene data show CDR1 as DFQATT and CDR2 as SNEGSKA (reference sequence). CDR3 length equals 16 residues. V lost 3 bases and J lost 8; bases outside the gene matches: 12. In DNA form, the CDR3 reads TGCAGTGCTAGTGATACCGGGACAGGTGCTCATTCACCCCTCCACTTT. Protein sequence: CSASDTGTGAHSPLHF.

The chain is built from TRBV5-1 and TRBJ1-2; D call uncertain. CDR3 length: 12 residues. The V gene lost 2 bases and the J gene lost 8 bases, with 10 bases spanning the gap. Germline values: CDR1 SGHRS, CDR2 YFSETQ. Written as DNA, the CDR3 is TGCGCCAGCAGCTTTGGGAGAGGCGGCTACACCTTC. Residues: CASSFGRGGYTF.